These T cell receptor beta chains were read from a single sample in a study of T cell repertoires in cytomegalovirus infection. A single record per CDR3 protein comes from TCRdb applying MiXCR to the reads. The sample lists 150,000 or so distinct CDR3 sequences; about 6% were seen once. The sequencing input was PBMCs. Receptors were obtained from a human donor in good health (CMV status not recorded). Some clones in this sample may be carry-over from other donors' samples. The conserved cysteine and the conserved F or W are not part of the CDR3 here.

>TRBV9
ASSVHQDRGGNEQF
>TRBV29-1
SLGTEYNEQF
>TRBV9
ASSLRGLMTDEQF
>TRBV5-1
ASSLYRGLGEKLF
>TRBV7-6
ASSQGLAGEEQF
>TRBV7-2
ASSSGGAVDTQY
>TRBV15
ATSRRRDQPQH
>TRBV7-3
ASSLNGGANTGELF
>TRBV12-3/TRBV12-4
ASSLWGNQPQH
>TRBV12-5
ASGLGLIASEDTQY
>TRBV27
ASSLSRGTNTEAF
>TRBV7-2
ASSPSKIQETQY
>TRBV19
AIGGRGGNQPQH
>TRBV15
ATSRDPAKGSEKLF
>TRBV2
ASSEDRRSSNQPQH
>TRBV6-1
ASSEGPSYGYT
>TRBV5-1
ASSPTVSGNTIY
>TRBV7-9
ASSPLERTSGDPYEQY
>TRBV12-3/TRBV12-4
ASIAGRSDTEAF
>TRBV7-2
ASSQTSGGFNEQF
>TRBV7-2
ASSGLDRPTVEQY
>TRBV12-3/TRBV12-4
ASSEGGTKETQY
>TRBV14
ASSQEVYGYT
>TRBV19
ASSIELAAYNEQF
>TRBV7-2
ASSLTGTRGEKLF
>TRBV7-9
ASSLSGVYEQY
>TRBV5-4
ASSLGQGDHNEQF
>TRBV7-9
ASSLNRVNTEAF
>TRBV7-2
ASSVDRGVGELF
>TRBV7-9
ASSLQGAGANVLT
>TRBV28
ASSGGGNSPLH
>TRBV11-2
ASSLDRTPNTEAF
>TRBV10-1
ASSEFSYEQY
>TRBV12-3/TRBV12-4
ASSPTGLGNIQY
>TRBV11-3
ASSPGQPNEKLF
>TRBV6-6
ASRHGQGIPSDYGYT
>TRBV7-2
ASSLVASGPTDTQY
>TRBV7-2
ASSRTLGARYGYT
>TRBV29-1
SVRQPTNEKLF
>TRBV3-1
ASSQDPLPAGVGETQY
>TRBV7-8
ASSSEGSLGNQPQH
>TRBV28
ASSLWGTPPTGYT
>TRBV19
ASSPQVANYGYT
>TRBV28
ASRRGLAGVQPYEQY
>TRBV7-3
ASSSTGVSGNTIY
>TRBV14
ASSPPGTYGSNIQY
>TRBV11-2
ASSLGAGSSTDTQY
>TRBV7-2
ASSKAAGRLGGELF
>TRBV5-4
ASSDWSVGAPYEQY
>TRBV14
ASNRASGANVLT
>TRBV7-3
ASSSGTSEADTQY
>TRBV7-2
ASSPRDGNEKLF
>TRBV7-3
ASSLQGHGELF
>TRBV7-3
ASSLIGAQGTEAF
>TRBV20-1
SASRGGEAF
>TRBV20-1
SASLDGGANEQF
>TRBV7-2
ASSFATGRHTEAF
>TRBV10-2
ATRPDGPSNQPQH
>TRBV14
ASSQERAYNEQF
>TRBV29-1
SPGPTEAF